One sample yielded the 9 T cell receptor beta chains listed below, sequenced in a study of Japanese encephalitis immunity and Zika vaccine responses. CFSE-labeled PBMCs were cultured 5 to 6 days with peptide pools, each at roughly 1.1 ug/mL. The sort collected unfixed, live, CD56-CD19-CD16-CD3+CD4+ CFSE-low proliferating CD4 T cells. TCRdb ran MiXCR on the 5' RACE reads and lists one entry per CDR3 protein. The sample holds approximately 680 distinct CDR3 sequences, 3.6% seen once. The starting material was antigen-activated CD4+ T cells from blood, cultured, obtained during a Zika inactivated vaccine study. These receptors all stem from an adult woman who received an inactivated Zika virus vaccine.

By proportion, this clonotype is medium-sized (0.01 to 0.1%). The rearrangement joins TRBV28 to TRBJ1-1; 7 nucleotides align to TRBD1. The CDR3 is 16 residues long. Germline CDR1 MDHEN, CDR2 SYDVKM. The trim removed 6 bases at V and 2 bases at J, leaving 12 bases unmatched. For the CDR3, the DNA is TGTGCCAGCAGACAAACCACCGGGACAGAAAACACTGAAGCTTTCTTT. It translates to CASRQTTGTENTEAFF.

This clonotype is labeled as medium-sized. The rearrangement links TRBV4-3 to TRBJ1-4; D ambiguous. The CDR3 sequence is 14 residues long. V was pared by 0 bases and J by 10 bases, with 12 bases between. Germline values: CDR1 LGHNA, CDR2 YSLEER. CDR3 coding DNA: TGCGCCAGCAGCCAAGAGGAAAGGGCCTTAAAACTGTTTTTT. It codes for CASSQEERALKLFF.

This clonotype was observed many times. V and J are TRBV19 and TRBJ2-3; 15 nucleotides align to TRBD2. J gave up 3 bases and V 1 base, and 5 bases lay outside the gene matches. This CDR3 contains 18 residues. The germline V gene encodes CDR1 LNHDA and CDR2 SQIVND (reference sequence). In DNA, the CDR3 is TGTGCCAGTAGTATAGCCTTCGGGACTAGCGGGGGGACAGATACGCAGTATTTT. Protein: CASSIAFGTSGGTDTQYF.

Remarks on this clonotype: A read error may produce the germline difference seen at one junction end. CDR3 sequence: CSSNPDRGDQPQHF. CDR3 sequence (DNA): TGTTCCAGCAACCCGGACAGGGGAGATCAGCCCCAGCATTTT. This chain joins TRBV12-3 or TRBV12-4 and TRBJ1-5, with 9 nucleotides matching TRBD1. This CDR3 comprises 14 residues.

This clonotype occurred many times. V usage is TRBV7-6 and J usage is TRBJ1-4; no firm D call. The CDR3 length is 10 residues. Germline V gene sequence: CDR1 SGHVS, CDR2 FNYEAQ. Between the trimmed V and J ends, which lost 3 bases and 17 bases, there was a span of 10 bases. The CDR3 reads CASSFRACFF. The DNA for the CDR3 is TGTGCCAGCAGCTTCCGGGCCTGTTTTTTT.

Relative to its sample, this clonotype is large (0.1 to 1%). The V gene is TRBV19, the J gene TRBJ1-1, with a tentative D call TRBD1 (5 bases). The CDR3 consists of 14 residues. Germline lookup yields CDR1 LNHDA and CDR2 SQIVND (reference sequence). Between the trimmed V and J ends, which lost 7 bases and 6 bases, there was a span of 18 bases. The CDR3 here is CASKVDTGFAEAFF. The CDR3 DNA follows: TGTGCCAGTAAAGTGGACACAGGCTTTGCTGAAGCTTTCTTT.

This clonotype is labeled as medium-sized. The V and J genes are TRBV27 and TRBJ2-6, with unresolved D. Trimming pared 3 bases from V and 2 bases from J, leaving 11 bases between. The CDR3 length is 16 residues. The V gene's germline CDR1 is MNHEY and CDR2 SMNVEV (reference sequence). The CDR3 DNA sequence: TGTGCCAGCAGTTTTATATGGGCGGCTGGGGCCAACGTCCTGACTTTC. This encodes CASSFIWAAGANVLTF. Full variable domain (rest looked up from reference TRBV27 and TRBJ2-6): EAQVTQNPRYLITVTGKKLTVTCSQNMNHEYMSWYRQDPGLGLRQIYYSMNVEVTDKGDVPEGYKVSRKEKRNFPLILESPSPNQTSLYFCASSFIWAAGANVLTFGAGSRLTVL.

This clonotype is large in the sample. The V call is TRBV5-1, the J call TRBJ2-5; D perhaps matches TRBD1 (5 bases). This CDR3 spans 13 amino acids. The V gene's germline CDR1 is SGHRS and CDR2 YFSETQ. With 4 bases removed from V and 4 bases from J, the gap between germline ends came to 11 bases. CDR3 sequence: CASSSGARETQYF. Here the CDR3 DNA reads TGCGCCAGCAGCAGTGGGGCCAGAGAGACCCAGTACTTC.

In its sample, this clonotype was seen many times. CDR3 nucleotide sequence: TGTGCCGTCAGGCGAGACAGCGGCGGGTTCGGTACGCAGTATTTT. Its protein is CAVRRDSGGFGTQYF. The J gene is TRBJ2-3, the V gene TRBV28, with D possibly called TRBD1 or TRBD2 (5 bases each). Per the germline V gene, CDR1 is MDHEN and CDR2 is SYDVKM. Between the trimmed V and J ends, which lost 11 bases and 8 bases, there was a span of 26 bases. CDR3 size: 15 residues.